These 2 T cell receptor beta chains were sequenced from one sample in a study of T cell responses to AZD1222 COVID-19 vaccine. Produced via immunoSEQ multiplex PCR; TCRdb's table is partial and in-frame only. The table lists 75,000 to 90,000 clones, about 92% of them singletons. The sequences come from peripheral blood, collected 28 days after the second AZD1222 dose. The receptor set was obtained from an adult who received the AZD1222 COVID-19 vaccine.

The rearrangement joins TRBV18 to TRBJ1-2; D is uncertain. The V and J ends lost 6 bases and 9 bases respectively, with 20 bases between them. The CDR3 length is 14 residues. Germline CDR1 is KGHSH and CDR2 is LQKENI. The CDR3: CASSAPQTPIRYTF. For the CDR3, the DNA is TGTGCCAGCTCGGCCCCACAGACCCCGATCCGCTACACCTTC.

This chain connects TRBV3-1 (or the pseudogene TRBV3-2) to TRBJ2-3, with D perhaps being TRBD1 or TRBD2 (6 bases each). Per germline, CDR1 LGHDT and CDR2 YNNKEL (reference sequence). Trimming took off 0 bases at V and 5 bases at J, with 15 bases between the two ends. This CDR3 contains 16 residues. This CDR3 is CASSQDRGESGDTQYF. The CDR3 DNA reads TGTGCCAGCAGCCAAGATAGGGGGGAGAGCGGAGATACGCAGTATTTT.